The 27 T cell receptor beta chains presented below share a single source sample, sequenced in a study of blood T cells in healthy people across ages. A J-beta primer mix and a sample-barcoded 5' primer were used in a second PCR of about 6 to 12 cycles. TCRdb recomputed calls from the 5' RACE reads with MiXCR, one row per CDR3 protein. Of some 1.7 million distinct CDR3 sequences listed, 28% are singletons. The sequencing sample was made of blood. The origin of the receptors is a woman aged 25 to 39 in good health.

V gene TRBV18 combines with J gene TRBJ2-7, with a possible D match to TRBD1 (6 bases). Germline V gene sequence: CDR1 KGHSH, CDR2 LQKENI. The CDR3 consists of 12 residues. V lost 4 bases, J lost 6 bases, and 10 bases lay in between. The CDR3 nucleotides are TGTGCCAGCTCACAACAGGGCTCCGAGCAGTACTTC. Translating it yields CASSQQGSEQYF.

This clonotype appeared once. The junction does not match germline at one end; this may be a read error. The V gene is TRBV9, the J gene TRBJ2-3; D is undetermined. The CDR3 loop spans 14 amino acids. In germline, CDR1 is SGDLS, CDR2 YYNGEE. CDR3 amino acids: CASSSRTSTDTRYF. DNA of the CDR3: TGTGCCAGCAGCTCCCGGACCTCCACAGATACGCGGTATTTT.

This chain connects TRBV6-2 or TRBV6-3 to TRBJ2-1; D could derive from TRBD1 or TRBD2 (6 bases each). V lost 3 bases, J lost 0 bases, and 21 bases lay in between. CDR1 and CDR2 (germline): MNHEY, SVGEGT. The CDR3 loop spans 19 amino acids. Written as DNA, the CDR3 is TGTGCCAGCAGTTATCCCGGGAGAGGGGGTCGGGACTCCTACAATGAGCAGTTCTTC. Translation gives CASSYPGRGGRDSYNEQFF.

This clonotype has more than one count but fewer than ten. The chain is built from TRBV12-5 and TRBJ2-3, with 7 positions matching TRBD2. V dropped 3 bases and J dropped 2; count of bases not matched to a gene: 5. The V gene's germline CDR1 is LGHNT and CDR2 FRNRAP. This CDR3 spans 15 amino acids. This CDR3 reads CASGFSSGVTDTQYF. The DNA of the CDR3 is TGTGCTAGTGGTTTCTCAAGCGGGGTCACAGATACGCAGTATTTT.

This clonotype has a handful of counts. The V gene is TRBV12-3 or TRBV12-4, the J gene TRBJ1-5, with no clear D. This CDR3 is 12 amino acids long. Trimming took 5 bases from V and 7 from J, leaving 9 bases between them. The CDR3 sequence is CASSGFGQPQHF. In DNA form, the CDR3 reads TGTGCCAGCAGTGGTTTCGGGCAGCCCCAGCATTTT.

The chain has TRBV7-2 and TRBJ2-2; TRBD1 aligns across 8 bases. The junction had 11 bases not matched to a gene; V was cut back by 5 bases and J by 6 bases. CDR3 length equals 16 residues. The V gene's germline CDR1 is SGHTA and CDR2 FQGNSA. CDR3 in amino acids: CASSPRQGRYSGELFF. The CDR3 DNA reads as TGTGCCAGCAGCCCTCGACAGGGGCGTTATTCCGGGGAGCTGTTTTTT.

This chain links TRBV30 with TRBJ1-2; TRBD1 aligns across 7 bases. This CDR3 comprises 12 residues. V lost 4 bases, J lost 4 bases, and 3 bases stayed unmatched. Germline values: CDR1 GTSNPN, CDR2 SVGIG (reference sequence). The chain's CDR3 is CAWMGQRYGYTF. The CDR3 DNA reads TGTGCCTGGATGGGACAGCGCTATGGCTACACCTTC.

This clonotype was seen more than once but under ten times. In DNA form, the CDR3 reads TGTGCCAGCAGCTTAGATTCTAGCGGGACTATATTGTACTTC. It is translated as CASSLDSSGTILYF. The chain carries TRBV7-8 and TRBJ2-5; 9 bases match TRBD2. Trimming took 1 base from V and 13 from J; bases not matched to a gene: 10. Germline values: CDR1 SGHVS, CDR2 FQNEAQ. The CDR3 runs 14 residues. Together with reference TRBV7-8 and TRBJ2-5, the CDR3 gives the full variable domain: GAGVSQSPRYKVAKRGQDVALRCDPISGHVSLFWYQQALGQGPEFLTYFQNEAQLDKSGLPSDRFFAERPEGSVSTLKIQRTQQEDSAVYLCASSLDSSGTILYFGPGTRLLVL.

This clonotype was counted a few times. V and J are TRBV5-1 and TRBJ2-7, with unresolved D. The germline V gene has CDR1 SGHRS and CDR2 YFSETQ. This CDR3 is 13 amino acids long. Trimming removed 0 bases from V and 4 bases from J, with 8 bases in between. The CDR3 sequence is CASSLARPYEQYF. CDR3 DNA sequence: TGCGCCAGCAGCTTGGCCCGGCCTTACGAGCAGTACTTC.

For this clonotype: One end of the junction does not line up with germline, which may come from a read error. CDR3 coding DNA: TGTGCCAGCAGTTCACGTATAGATAGCACAGATACGCGGTATTTT. It translates to CASSSRIDSTDTRYF. The chain uses TRBV6-5 and TRBJ2-3; unclear D gene. Germline CDR1 and CDR2: MNHEY and SVGAGI. This CDR3 contains 15 residues.

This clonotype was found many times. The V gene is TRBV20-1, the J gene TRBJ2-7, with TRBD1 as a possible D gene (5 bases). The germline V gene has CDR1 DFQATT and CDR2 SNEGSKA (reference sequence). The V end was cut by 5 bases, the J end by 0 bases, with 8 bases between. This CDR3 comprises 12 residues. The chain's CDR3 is CSAPGPSYEQYF. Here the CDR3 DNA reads TGCAGTGCTCCAGGGCCCTCCTACGAGCAGTACTTC.

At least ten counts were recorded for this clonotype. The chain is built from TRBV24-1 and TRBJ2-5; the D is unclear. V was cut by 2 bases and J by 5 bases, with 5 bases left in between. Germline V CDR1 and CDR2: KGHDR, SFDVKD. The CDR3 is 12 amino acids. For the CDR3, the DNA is TGTGCCACCAGTGATTCCGGGGAGACCCAGTACTTC. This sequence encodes CATSDSGETQYF.

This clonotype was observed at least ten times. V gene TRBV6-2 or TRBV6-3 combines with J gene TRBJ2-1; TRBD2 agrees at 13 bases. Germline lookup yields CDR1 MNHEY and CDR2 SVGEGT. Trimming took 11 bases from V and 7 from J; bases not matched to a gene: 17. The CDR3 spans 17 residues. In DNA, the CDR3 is TGTGCCGTCCAACGACCGGGACTAGCGGGACAGGAGAATGAGCAGTTCTTC. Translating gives CAVQRPGLAGQENEQFF.

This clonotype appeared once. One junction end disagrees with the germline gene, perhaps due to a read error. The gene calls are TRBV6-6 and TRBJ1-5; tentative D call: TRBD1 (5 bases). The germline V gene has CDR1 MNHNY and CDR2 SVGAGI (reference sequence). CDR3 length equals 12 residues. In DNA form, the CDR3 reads TGTGCCAGCAGCCAAGGAGCGGGGCCCCGGCATTTT. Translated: CASSQGAGPRHF.

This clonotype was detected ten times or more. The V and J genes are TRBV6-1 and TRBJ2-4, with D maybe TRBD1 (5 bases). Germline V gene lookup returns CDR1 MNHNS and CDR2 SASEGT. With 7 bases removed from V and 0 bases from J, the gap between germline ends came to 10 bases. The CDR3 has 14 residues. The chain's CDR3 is CASTQTEAKNIQYF. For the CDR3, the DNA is TGTGCCAGCACCCAGACAGAAGCCAAAAACATTCAGTACTTC.

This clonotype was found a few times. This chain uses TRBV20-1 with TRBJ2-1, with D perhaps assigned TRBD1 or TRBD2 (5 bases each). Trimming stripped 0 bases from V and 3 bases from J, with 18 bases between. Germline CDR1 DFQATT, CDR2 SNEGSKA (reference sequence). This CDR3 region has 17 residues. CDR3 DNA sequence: TGCAGTGCTAGAGATGAAGCTTCGGGACCAATCTACAATGAGCAGTTCTTC. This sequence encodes CSARDEASGPIYNEQFF.

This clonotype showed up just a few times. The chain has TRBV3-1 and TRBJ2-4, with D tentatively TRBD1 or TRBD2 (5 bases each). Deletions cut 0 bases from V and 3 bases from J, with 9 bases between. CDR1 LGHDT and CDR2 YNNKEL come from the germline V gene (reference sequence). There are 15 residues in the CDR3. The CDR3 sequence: CASSQEGVSKNIQYF. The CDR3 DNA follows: TGTGCCAGCAGCCAAGAGGGGGTCAGCAAAAACATTCAGTACTTC.

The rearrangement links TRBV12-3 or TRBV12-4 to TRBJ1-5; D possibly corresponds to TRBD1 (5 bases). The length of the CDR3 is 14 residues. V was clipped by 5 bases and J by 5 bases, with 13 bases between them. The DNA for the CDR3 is TGTGCCAGCAGTCCGCTCCTCAGGGATCAGCCCCAGCATTTT. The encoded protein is CASSPLLRDQPQHF.

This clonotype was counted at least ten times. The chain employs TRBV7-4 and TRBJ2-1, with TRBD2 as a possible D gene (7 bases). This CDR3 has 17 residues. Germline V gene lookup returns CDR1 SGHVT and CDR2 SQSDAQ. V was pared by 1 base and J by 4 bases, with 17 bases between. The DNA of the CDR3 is TGTGCCAGCAGCTTAGTCCCCTGGGGGGGCAAATACAATGAGCAGTTCTTC. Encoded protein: CASSLVPWGGKYNEQFF.

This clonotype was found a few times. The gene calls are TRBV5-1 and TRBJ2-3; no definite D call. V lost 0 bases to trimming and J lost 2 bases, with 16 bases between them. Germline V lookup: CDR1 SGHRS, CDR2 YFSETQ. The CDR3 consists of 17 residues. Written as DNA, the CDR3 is TGCGCCAGCAGCTTGGTCGGCGGACGGATGATCACAGATACGCAGTATTTT. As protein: CASSLVGGRMITDTQYF.

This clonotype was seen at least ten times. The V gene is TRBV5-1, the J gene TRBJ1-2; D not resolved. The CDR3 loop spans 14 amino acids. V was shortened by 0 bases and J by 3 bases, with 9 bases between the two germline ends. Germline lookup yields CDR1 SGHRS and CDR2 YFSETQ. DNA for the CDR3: TGCGCCAGCAGCTTGGGGATAACAGACTATGGCTACACCTTC. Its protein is CASSLGITDYGYTF.

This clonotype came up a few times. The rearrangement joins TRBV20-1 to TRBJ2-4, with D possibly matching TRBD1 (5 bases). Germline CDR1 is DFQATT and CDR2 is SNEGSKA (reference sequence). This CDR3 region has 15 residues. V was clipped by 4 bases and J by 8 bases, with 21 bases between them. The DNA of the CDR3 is TGCAGTGCTATGTCGGTTCAGGGTCGCCGGGACATTCAGTACTTC. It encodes CSAMSVQGRRDIQYF.

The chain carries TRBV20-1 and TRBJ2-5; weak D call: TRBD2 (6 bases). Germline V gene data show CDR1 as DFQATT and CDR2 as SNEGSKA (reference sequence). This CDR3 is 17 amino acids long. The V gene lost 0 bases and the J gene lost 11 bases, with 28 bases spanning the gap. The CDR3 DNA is TGCAGTGCTAGAGACCGAGACGGAGGGGTACATCTGGATGAGCAGTACTTC. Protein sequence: CSARDRDGGVHLDEQYF.

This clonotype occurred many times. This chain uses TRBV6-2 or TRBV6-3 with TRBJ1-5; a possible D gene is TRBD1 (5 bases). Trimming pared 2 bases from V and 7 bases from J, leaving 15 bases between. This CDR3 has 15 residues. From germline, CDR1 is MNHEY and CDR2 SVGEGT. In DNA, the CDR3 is TGTGCCAGCAGTTACGGGACGAGGGGAGGGCAGCCCCAGCATTTT. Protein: CASSYGTRGGQPQHF.

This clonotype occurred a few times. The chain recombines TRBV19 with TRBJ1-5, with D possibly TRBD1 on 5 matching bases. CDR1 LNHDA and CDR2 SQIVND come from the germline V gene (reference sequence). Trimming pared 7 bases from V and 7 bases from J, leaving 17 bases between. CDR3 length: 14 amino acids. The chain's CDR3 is CASTIQSQGQPQHF. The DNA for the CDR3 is TGTGCCAGTACCATTCAATCCCAGGGACAGCCCCAGCATTTT.

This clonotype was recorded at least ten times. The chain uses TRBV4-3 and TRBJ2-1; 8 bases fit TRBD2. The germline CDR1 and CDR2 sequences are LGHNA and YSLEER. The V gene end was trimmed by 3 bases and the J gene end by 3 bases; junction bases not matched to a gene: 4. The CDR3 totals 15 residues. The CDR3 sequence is CASSQAGGHYNEQFF. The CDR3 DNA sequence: TGCGCCAGCAGCCAGGCGGGAGGCCACTACAATGAGCAGTTCTTC.

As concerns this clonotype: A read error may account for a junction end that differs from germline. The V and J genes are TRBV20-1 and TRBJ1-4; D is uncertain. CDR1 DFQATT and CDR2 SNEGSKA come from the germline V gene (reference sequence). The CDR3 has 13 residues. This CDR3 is CSAGDRSLGKLFF. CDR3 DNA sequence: TGCAGTGCTGGAGATCGATCCCTTGGGAAACTGTTTTTT.